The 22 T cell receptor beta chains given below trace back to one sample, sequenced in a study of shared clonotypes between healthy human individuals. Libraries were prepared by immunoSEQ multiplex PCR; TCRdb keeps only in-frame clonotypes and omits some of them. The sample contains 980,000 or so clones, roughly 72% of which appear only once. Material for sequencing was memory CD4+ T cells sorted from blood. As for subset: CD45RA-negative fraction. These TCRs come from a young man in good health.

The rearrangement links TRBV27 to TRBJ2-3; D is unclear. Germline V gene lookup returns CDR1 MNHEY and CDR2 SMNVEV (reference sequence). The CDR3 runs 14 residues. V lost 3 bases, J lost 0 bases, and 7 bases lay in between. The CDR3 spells CASSFSLSTDTQYF. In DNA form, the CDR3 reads TGTGCCAGCAGTTTCAGCCTCAGCACAGATACGCAGTATTTT.

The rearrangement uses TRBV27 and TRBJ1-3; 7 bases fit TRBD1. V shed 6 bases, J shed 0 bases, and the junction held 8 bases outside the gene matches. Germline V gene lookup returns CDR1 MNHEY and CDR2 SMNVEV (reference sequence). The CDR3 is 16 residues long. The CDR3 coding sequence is TGTGCCAGCAGCCCCTTCGACAGGGTCTCTGGAAACACCATATATTTT. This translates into CASSPFDRVSGNTIYF.

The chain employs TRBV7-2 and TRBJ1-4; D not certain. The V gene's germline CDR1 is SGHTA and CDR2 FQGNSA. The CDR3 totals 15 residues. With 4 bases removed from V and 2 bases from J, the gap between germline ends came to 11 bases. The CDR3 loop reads CASSSSGFTNEKLFF. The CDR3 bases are TGTGCCAGCAGCTCTTCGGGGTTCACTAATGAAAAACTGTTTTTT.

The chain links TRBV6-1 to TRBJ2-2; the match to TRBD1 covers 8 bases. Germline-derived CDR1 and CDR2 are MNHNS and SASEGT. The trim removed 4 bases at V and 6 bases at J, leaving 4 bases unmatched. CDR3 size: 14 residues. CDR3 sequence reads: CASSAIRGPGELFF. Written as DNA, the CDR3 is TGTGCCAGCAGTGCGATCAGGGGGCCCGGGGAGCTGTTTTTT.

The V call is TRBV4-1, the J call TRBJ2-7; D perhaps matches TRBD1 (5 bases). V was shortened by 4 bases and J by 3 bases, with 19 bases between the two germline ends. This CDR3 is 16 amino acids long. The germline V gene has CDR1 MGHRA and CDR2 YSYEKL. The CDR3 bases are TGCGCCAGCAGCCCCCGGGCCAAGGGGTTAAACTACGAGCAGTACTTC. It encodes CASSPRAKGLNYEQYF.

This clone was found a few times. The CDR3 DNA reads TGTGCCAGCAGCTTCGTACAGGGCTACGGGAGAGGGTACAATGAGCAGTTCTTC. Its translation is CASSFVQGYGRGYNEQFF. The chain carries TRBV7-2 and TRBJ2-1; D possibly matches TRBD1 or TRBD2 (6 bases each). This CDR3 is 18 amino acids long. Germline CDR1 and CDR2: SGHTA and FQGNSA. The V end lost 3 bases, the J end lost 4 bases, and 22 bases lay between the germline ends. The full variable domain, its missing parts supplied by reference TRBV7-2 and TRBJ2-1, is GAGVSQSPSNKVTEKGKDVELRCDPISGHTALYWYRQSLGQGLEFLIYFQGNSAPDKSGLPSDRFSAERTGGSVSTLTIQRTQQEDSAVYLCASSFVQGYGRGYNEQFFGPGTRLTVL.

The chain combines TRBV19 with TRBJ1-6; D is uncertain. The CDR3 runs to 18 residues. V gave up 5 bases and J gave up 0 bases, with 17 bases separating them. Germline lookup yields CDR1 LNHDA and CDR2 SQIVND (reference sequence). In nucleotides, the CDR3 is TGTGCCAGTAGTTCAGGAGGAGGCGGGAGCTCCTATAATTCACCCCTCCACTTT. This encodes CASSSGGGGSSYNSPLHF.

CDR3 coding DNA: TGTGCCAGCAATGGGGGCAGGACCTACGAGCAGTACTTC. Encoded protein: CASNGGRTYEQYF. The chain combines TRBV7-2 with TRBJ2-7, with D perhaps TRBD1 (6 bases). The CDR3 totals 13 residues. V lost 7 bases and J lost 2, with 12 bases in between. The germline CDR1 and CDR2 sequences are SGHTA and FQGNSA.

The CDR3 loop reads CASTIIKNTEAFF. CDR3 DNA sequence: TGTGCCAGCACCATTATCAAGAACACTGAAGCTTTCTTT. This chain links TRBV28 with TRBJ1-1; no reliable D call. The length of the CDR3 is 13 residues. Germline V CDR1 and CDR2: MDHEN, SYDVKM. The V gene lost 7 bases and the J gene lost 1 base, with 10 bases spanning the gap.

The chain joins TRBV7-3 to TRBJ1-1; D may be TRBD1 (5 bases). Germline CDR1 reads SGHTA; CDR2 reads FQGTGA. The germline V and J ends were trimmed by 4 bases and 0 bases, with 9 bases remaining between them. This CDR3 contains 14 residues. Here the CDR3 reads CASSSEGLNTEAFF. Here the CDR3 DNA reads TGTGCCAGCAGCTCCGAGGGACTGAACACTGAAGCTTTCTTT.

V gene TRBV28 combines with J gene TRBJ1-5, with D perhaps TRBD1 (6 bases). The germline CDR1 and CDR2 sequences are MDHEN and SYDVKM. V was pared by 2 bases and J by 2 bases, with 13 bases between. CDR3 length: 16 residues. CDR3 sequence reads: CASSLLQGSGNQPQHF. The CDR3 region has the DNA TGTGCCAGCAGTTTACTACAGGGTTCCGGCAATCAGCCCCAGCATTTT.

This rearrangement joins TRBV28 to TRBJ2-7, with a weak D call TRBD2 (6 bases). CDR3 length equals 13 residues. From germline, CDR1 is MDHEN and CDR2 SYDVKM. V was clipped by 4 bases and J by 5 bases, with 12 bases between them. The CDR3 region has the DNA TGTGCCAGCAGTTCCCGGGGCGGGAACGAGCAGTACTTC. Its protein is CASSSRGGNEQYF.

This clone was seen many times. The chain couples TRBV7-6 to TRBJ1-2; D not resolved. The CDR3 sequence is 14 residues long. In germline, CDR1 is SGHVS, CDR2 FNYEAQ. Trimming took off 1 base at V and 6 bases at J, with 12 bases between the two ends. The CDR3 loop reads CASSLGAAWDGYTF. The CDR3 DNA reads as TGTGCCAGCAGCTTAGGGGCAGCCTGGGATGGCTACACCTTC.

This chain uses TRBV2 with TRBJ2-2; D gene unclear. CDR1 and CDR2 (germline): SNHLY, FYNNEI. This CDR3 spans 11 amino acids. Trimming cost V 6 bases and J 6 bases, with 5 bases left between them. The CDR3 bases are TGTGCCAGCAGAATGGCCGGGGAGCTGTTTTTT. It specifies CASRMAGELFF. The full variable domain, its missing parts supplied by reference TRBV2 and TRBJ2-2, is EPEVTQTPSHQVTQMGQEVILRCVPISNHLYFYWYRQILGQKVEFLVSFYNNEISEKSEIFDDQFSVERPDGSNFTLKIRSTKLEDSAMYFCASRMAGELFFGEGSRLTVL.

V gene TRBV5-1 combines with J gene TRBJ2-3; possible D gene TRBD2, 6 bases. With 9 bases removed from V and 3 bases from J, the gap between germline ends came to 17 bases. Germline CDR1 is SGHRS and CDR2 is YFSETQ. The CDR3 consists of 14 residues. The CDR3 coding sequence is TGCGCCACCAACACGGGGGAAGCGACAGATACGCAGTATTTT. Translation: CATNTGEATDTQYF.

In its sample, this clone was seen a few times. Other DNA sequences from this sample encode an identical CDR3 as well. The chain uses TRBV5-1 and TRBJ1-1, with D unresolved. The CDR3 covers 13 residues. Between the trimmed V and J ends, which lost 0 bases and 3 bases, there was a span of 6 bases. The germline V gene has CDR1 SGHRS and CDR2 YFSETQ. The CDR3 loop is CASSLGRDTEAFF. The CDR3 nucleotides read TGCGCCAGCAGCTTGGGACGGGACACTGAAGCTTTCTTT.

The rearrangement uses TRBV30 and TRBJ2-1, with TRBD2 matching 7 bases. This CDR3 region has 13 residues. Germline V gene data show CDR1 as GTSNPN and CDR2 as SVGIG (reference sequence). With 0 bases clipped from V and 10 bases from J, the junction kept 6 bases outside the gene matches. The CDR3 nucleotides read TGTGCCTGGAGTGTACAATGGGGGGGAGAGCAGTTCTTC. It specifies CAWSVQWGGEQFF.

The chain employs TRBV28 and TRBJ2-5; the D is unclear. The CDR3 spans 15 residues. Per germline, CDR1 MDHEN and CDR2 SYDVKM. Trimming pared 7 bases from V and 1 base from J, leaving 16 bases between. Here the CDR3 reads CASTYIRTRQETQYF. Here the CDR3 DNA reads TGTGCCAGCACCTATATACGAACTCGCCAAGAGACCCAGTACTTC.

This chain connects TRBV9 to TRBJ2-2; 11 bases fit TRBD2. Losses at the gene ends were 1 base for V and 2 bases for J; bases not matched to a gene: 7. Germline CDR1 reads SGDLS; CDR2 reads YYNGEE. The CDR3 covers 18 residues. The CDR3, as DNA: TGTGCCAGCAGCGTACTACCTGGGACTAGCGGAAACACCGGGGAGCTGTTTTTT. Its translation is CASSVLPGTSGNTGELFF.

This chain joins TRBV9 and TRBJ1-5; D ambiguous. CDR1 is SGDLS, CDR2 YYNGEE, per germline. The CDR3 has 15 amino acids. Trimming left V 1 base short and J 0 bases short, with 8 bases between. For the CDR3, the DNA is TGTGCCAGCAGCGTATCCGGGGTTAGCAATCAGCCCCAGCATTTT. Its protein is CASSVSGVSNQPQHF.

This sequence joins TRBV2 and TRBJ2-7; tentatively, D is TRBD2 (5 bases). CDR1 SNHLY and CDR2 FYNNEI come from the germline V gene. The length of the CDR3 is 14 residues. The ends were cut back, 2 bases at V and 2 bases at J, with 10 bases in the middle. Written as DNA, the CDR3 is TGTGCCAGCAGTGAATTGAGGGCAACCTACGAGCAGTACTTC. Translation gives CASSELRATYEQYF.

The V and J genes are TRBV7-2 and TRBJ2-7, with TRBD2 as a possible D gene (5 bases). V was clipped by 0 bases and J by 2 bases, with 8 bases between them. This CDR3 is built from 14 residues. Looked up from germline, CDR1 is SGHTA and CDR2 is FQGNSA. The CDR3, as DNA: TGTGCCAGCAGCTTAGCGCACGGGACCTACGAGCAGTACTTC. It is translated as CASSLAHGTYEQYF.